This TCR beta chain was recovered during a study of T-cell memory formation after mild COVID-19. Study at large: The two donors had largely donor-specific TCR clusters. Study-level results: Certain responding clones were present in pre-infection memory, suggesting participation of cross-reactive memory. CM and EM subsets held most contracting CD4+ clones; EMRA held CD8+ ones. Contracting clones from day 15 to 85 showed balanced CD4/CD8; later expanders favored CD4+.

A word on this clonotype: Its antigen remains unknown.

One entry per CDR3 protein, called by TCRdb with MiXCR from the 5' RACE reads. Of 50,000 to 70,000 distinct CDR3 sequences in the sample, less than 15% were seen once. V gave up 5 bases and J gave up 5 bases, with 12 bases separating them. The germline V gene has CDR1 MNHEY and CDR2 SVGAGI. CDR3 length: 14 residues. Input material: PBMCs or a T cell subset sorted from them (not recorded which). The clonotype comes from a man between 18 and 35 years old who had mild COVID-19 (a few samples of this study predate the infection). Cell type and time point are not known. The chain couples TRBV6-5 to TRBJ2-2; D is uncertain. The CDR3 sequence is CASSRRPETGELFF. The CDR3 DNA sequence: TGTGCCAGCAGTAGGCGACCTGAAACCGGGGAGCTGTTTTTT.